The entry below describes one TCR beta chain. This entry is derived from a study of blood T cell repertoires in COVID-19. The length of the CDR3 is 15 residues. In germline, CDR1 is ENHRY, CDR2 SYGVKD. With 2 bases clipped from V and 9 bases from J, the junction kept 3 bases outside the gene matches. Sequencing used immunoSEQ multiplex PCR; TCRdb keeps in-frame clones, though not all of them. Of a few hundred thousand clones in the sample, 70% to 90% were seen once. The TCR originated in a man aged 40-49 years with acute or convalescent COVID-19. The sample taken for sequencing was peripheral blood. This chain uses TRBV10-3 with TRBJ2-6; 11 bases fit TRBD1. CDR3 nucleotide sequence: TGTGCCATCAGTGAGGGGACAGGGGGAGTCAACGTCCTGACTTTC. Its translation is CAISEGTGGVNVLTF.